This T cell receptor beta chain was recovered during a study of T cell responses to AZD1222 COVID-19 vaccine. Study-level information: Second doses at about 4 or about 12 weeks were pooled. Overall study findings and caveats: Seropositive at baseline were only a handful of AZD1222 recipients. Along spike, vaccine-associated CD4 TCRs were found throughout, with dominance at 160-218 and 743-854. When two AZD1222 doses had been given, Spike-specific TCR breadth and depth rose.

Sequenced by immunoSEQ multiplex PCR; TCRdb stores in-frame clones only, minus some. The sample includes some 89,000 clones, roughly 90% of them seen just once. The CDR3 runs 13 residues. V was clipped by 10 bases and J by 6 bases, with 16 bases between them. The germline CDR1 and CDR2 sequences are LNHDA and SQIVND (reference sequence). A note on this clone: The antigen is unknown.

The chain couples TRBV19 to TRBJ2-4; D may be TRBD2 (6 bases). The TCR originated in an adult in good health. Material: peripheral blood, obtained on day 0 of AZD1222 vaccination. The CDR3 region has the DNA TGTGCCACCGCGGAGGGGCTGGGAAACATTCAGTACTTC. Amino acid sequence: CATAEGLGNIQYF.